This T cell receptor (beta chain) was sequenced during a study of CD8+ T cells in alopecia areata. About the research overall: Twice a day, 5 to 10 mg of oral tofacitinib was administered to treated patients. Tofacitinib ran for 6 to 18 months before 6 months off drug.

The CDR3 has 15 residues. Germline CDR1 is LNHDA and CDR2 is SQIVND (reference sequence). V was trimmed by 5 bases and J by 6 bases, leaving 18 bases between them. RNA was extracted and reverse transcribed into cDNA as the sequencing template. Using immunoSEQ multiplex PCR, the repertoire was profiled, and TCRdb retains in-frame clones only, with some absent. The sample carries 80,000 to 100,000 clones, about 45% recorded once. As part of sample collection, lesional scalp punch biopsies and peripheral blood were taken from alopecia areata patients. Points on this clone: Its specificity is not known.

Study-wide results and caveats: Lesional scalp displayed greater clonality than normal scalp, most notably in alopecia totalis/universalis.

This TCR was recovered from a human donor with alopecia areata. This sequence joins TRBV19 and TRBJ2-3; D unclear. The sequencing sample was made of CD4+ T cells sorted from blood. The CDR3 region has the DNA TGTGCCAGTAGTTTAACGGACCCCTCGGCGGATACGCAGTATTTT. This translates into CASSLTDPSADTQYF.